These T cell receptor beta chains were read from a single sample in a study of T-cell reconstitution after alpha-beta-depleted transplantation in children. TCRdb re-analysed the PCR reads in MiXCR, keeping a single row per CDR3 protein. The table shows about 610,000 distinct CDR3 sequences, with 10% occurring only once. This specimen was PBMCs from the stem cell graft donor, taken from the stem cell graft. The receptors stem from a human donor who donated a stem cell graft to a child with acute myeloid leukemia. Each CDR3 is given with its conserved first and last residue. The D gene is left open where the match is weak. Where a row states a size, it is once, few, many or the class of an expanded clone; other rows omit it.

D gene	clone size	J gene	V gene	CDR3 DNA	CDR3 protein
TRBD1	.	TRBJ1-2	TRBV14	TGTGCCAGCAGCCCGCGGGACAGGGGGCCGAACTATGGCTACACCTTC	CASSPRDRGPNYGYTF
.	few	TRBJ2-5	TRBV6-5	TGTGCCAGCAGTTACGGCACAGACTTCGGGACCCAGTACTTC	CASSYGTDFGTQYF
TRBD2	many	TRBJ2-3	TRBV28	TGTGCCAGCAGTTTACCACAAACTAGCGGTGATACGCAGTATTTT	CASSLPQTSGDTQYF
.	many	TRBJ2-1	TRBV7-2	TGTGCCAGCAGTTTAGGGAGACTAGGCCAGAATGAGCAGTTCTTC	CASSLGRLGQNEQFF
TRBD2	many	TRBJ2-3	TRBV6-1	TGTGCCAGCAGCGCGACGGGGGGAGGGGCCACAGATACGCAGTATTTT	CASSATGGGATDTQYF
.	few	TRBJ2-7	TRBV6-2/TRBV6-3	TGTGCCAGCAGTTATCAGGCCTCCTACGAGCAGTACTTC	CASSYQASYEQYF
.	few	TRBJ2-7	TRBV5-1	TGCGCCAGCAGCTTTGCTCTGACCACCAACGAGCAGTACTTC	CASSFALTTNEQYF
.	.	TRBJ1-1	TRBV19	TGTGCCAGTAGCCGTCCCCGTCGGGAGGTGAACACTGAAGCTTTCTTT	CASSRPRREVNTEAFF
.	many	TRBJ2-5	TRBV7-9	TGTGCCAGCACCCCCCAAGAGACCCAGTACTTC	CASTPQETQYF
TRBD2	.	TRBJ2-1	TRBV15	TGTGCCACCAGCAGAGATACTTTAGCGGGACTGAGGAATGAGCAGTTCTTC	CATSRDTLAGLRNEQFF
.	few	TRBJ1-4	TRBV14	TGTGCCAGCAGCCAAGACCCTCAGTCAACTAATGAAAAACTGTTTTTT	CASSQDPQSTNEKLFF
TRBD2	many	TRBJ2-2	TRBV28	TGTGCCAGCAGTCCAATCGGGACTAGGTCAGGGGAGCTGTTTTTT	CASSPIGTRSGELFF